Given below is one TCR beta chain in context. CDR3 length: 15 residues. Germline V CDR1 and CDR2: SEHNR, FQNEAQ (reference sequence). V was trimmed by 5 bases and J by 1 base, leaving 13 bases between them. TCRdb keeps only in-frame clones here, not all; method: immunoSEQ multiplex PCR. Seen here are about 240,000 clones, approximately 83% observed once, and the top ten hold 3.5% to 4%. This sample was included in a study of blood T cell repertoires in COVID-19. Study context: Nucleic acid was either cDNA or gDNA, and it came from T cells, B-cell-depleted T cells, or PBMCs.

J is TRBJ2-3 and V is TRBV7-9, with D perhaps matching TRBD2 (6 bases). The TCR originated in a middle-aged woman who had been exposed to COVID-19. Sequencing input: PBMCs or T cells enriched from blood (not recorded which). CDR3 in DNA: TGTGCCAGCAGCCCCAGGACTACAGGCACAGATACGCAGTATTTT. Translated, it gives CASSPRTTGTDTQYF. The variable domain in full, completed from reference TRBV7-9 and TRBJ2-3, reads DTGVSQNPRHKITKRGQNVTFRCDPISEHNRLYWYRQTLGQGPEFLTYFQNEAQLEKSRLLSDRFSAERPKGSFSTLEIQRTEQGDSAMYLCASSPRTTGTDTQYFGPGTRLTVL.